This is a list of T cell receptor beta chains from one sample in a study of neurological immune-mediated disorders. TCRdb itself ran the 5' RACE reads through MiXCR, one entry per CDR3 protein. This table has about 46,000 distinct CDR3 sequences, approximately 10% appearing once. Sequenced material: PBMCs. Receptors originate from a man in his 70s with HTLV-1-associated myelopathy (HAM/TSP). CDR3s include the opening cysteine and the closing phenylalanine or tryptophan. A D gene is named only where the DNA matches it firmly. Clone size is stated in some rows and not others, as once, few, many or a class when expanded.

V gene: TRBV3-2
D gene: .
clone size: many
J gene: TRBJ1-2
CDR3 protein: CASRPNWPTYGYTF
CDR3 DNA: TGTGCCAGCAGACCCAATTGGCCAACCTATGGCTACACCTTC

V gene: TRBV5-1
D gene: TRBD2
clone size: many
J gene: TRBJ2-1
CDR3 protein: CASSSGTSPVDEQFF
CDR3 DNA: TGCGCCAGCAGCTCCGGGACTAGCCCCGTCGATGAGCAGTTCTTC

V gene: TRBV28
D gene: TRBD2
clone size: many
J gene: TRBJ2-1
CDR3 protein: CASAAGGSRGYNEQFF
CDR3 DNA: TGTGCCAGCGCAGCGGGAGGCTCCAGGGGCTACAATGAGCAGTTCTTC

V gene: TRBV27
D gene: TRBD1
clone size: many
J gene: TRBJ2-1
CDR3 protein: CASRLGGSSYNEQFF
CDR3 DNA: TGTGCCAGCAGATTAGGGGGCAGCTCCTACAATGAGCAGTTCTTC

V gene: TRBV20-1
D gene: .
clone size: many
J gene: TRBJ1-1
CDR3 protein: CSARSRGAVMNTEAFF
CDR3 DNA: TGCAGTGCTAGGAGTAGAGGTGCAGTGATGAACACTGAAGCTTTCTTT

V gene: TRBV28
D gene: .
clone size: many
J gene: TRBJ2-7
CDR3 protein: CASSSPGLLRYEQYF
CDR3 DNA: TGTGCCAGCAGTTCGCCGGGACTCCTGAGATACGAGCAGTACTTC

V gene: TRBV7-9
D gene: .
clone size: many
J gene: TRBJ1-1
CDR3 protein: CASSLEGRRTEAFF
CDR3 DNA: TGTGCCAGCAGCTTAGAGGGGCGTCGAACTGAAGCTTTCTTT

V gene: TRBV7-9
D gene: .
clone size: .
J gene: TRBJ2-1
CDR3 protein: CASSLQGYEQFF
CDR3 DNA: TGTGCCAGCAGCCTTCAGGGTTATGAGCAGTTCTTC

V gene: TRBV11-2
D gene: .
clone size: many
J gene: TRBJ1-4
CDR3 protein: CASSFRGNNEKLFF
CDR3 DNA: TGTGCCAGCAGCTTCAGGGGCAATAATGAAAAACTGTTTTTT

V gene: TRBV7-2
D gene: TRBD2
clone size: many
J gene: TRBJ2-1
CDR3 protein: CASSFRRVAGVVEQFF
CDR3 DNA: TGTGCCAGCAGCTTCCGGCGGGTGGCGGGAGTGGTTGAGCAGTTCTTC

V gene: TRBV10-3
D gene: .
clone size: many
J gene: TRBJ2-7
CDR3 protein: CAISDRGDEQYF
CDR3 DNA: TGTGCCATCAGTGACAGGGGGGACGAGCAGTACTTC